The entry that follows covers one T cell receptor beta chain sequence. Original analysis: Reference gene primers were amplified, and this amplification served to estimate nucleated cell counts. TCRdb's table, derived via immunoSEQ multiplex PCR, lists solely in-frame clones and lacks some. The D gene and trimming were derived from the DNA, and the V and J assignments and clone size from that table. The profile shows over 200,000 clones, about 85% of them singletons. The CDR3 runs 16 residues. Trimming removed 3 bases at V and 9 bases at J, with 21 bases between. Germline CDR1 is MDHEN and CDR2 is SYDVKM. This entry is derived from a study of blood T cell repertoires in COVID-19.

The sample consisted of peripheral blood. V and J are TRBV28 and TRBJ1-5, with a weak D call TRBD1 (5 bases). This sequence was found in a woman older than 75 with active or convalescent COVID-19. CDR3 coding DNA: TGTGCCAGCAGTTTCGCGTCGGGACGGGCCGGGGGGCCCCAGCATTTT. This sequence encodes CASSFASGRAGGPQHF. Full variable domain (remainder filled in from reference TRBV28 and TRBJ1-5): DVKVTQSSRYLVKRTGEKVFLECVQDMDHENMFWYRQDPGLGLRLIYFSYDVKMKEKGDIPEGYSVSREKKERFSLILESASTNQTSMYLCASSFASGRAGGPQHFGDGTRLSIL.